This T cell receptor (beta chain) was retrieved from a study of blood T cells in healthy people across ages. Study results and limitations: As naive T cell percentage varied, TCR beta diversity correlated strongly with it.

Donor samples were obtained from healthy Caucasian individuals from Russia, aged about 6 to 90. With regard to this clonotype: Its specificity is not known. This may come from a read error, since a much larger clone is one base off.

Germline V gene data show CDR1 as SEHNR and CDR2 as FQNEAQ (reference sequence). This CDR3 is 11 amino acids long. Using a J-beta primer mix together with a sample-barcoded 5' primer, a second PCR was run for roughly 6 to 12 cycles. A tag from a template-switch adaptor with 12 random nucleotides marked each cDNA molecule. Via MiXCR, TCRdb re-called the 5' RACE reads, giving one row per CDR3 protein. The sample includes 550,000 to 650,000 distinct CDR3 sequences, 25% to 30% seen only once; the top ten take about 15%. Sequenced sample: blood. The TCR was taken from a woman aged 80 or older in good health. V usage is TRBV7-9 and J usage is TRBJ2-4; D gene unclear. The end of the DNA aligns better with TRBJ2-5, so the J call may be wrong. The CDR3, as DNA: TGTTCCAGCAGCTGGCAGGAGACCCAGTACTTC. Translated, it gives CSSSWQETQYF.